This T cell receptor (beta chain) derives from a study of blood T cell repertoires in COVID-19. This CDR3 has 12 residues. Germline CDR1 reads SEHNR; CDR2 reads FQNEAQ (reference sequence). Trimming removed 5 bases from V and 7 bases from J, with 12 bases in between. Method: immunoSEQ multiplex PCR; TCRdb's copy keeps in-frame clones and lacks some. Of fewer than 60,000 clones listed, approximately 80% are singletons. A few counts support this clone. V usage is TRBV7-9 and J usage is TRBJ2-7; D unresolved. Sample: peripheral blood. The receptor comes from a man aged 25-40 years with COVID-19, enrolled during active disease. CDR3 DNA: TGTGCCAGCAGCCTGTTAGTTCGGGAGCAGTACTTC. Encoded protein: CASSLLVREQYF.